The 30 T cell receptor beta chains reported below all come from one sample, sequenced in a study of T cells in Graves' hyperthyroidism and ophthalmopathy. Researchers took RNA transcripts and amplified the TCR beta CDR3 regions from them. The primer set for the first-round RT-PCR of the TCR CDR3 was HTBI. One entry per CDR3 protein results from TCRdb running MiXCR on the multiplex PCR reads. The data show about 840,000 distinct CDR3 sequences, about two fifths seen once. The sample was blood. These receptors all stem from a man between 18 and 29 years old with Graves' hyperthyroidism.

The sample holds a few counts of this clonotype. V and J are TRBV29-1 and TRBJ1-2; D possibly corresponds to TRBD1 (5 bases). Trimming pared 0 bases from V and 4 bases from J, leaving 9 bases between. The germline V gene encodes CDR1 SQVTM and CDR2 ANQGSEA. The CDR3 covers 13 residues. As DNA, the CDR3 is TGCAGCGTTGAAGACAGGGAAGGCTATGGCTACACCTTC. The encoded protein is CSVEDREGYGYTF.

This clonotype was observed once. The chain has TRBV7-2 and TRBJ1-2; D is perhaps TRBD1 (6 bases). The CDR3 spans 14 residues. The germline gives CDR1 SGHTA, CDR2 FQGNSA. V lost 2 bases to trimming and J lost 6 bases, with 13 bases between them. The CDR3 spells CASSLNQGKDGYTF. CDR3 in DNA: TGTGCCAGCAGCTTAAACCAGGGGAAGGATGGCTACACCTTC. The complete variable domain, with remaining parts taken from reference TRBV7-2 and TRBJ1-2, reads GAGVSQSPSNKVTEKGKDVELRCDPISGHTALYWYRQSLGQGLEFLIYFQGNSAPDKSGLPSDRFSAERTGGSVSTLTIQRTQQEDSAVYLCASSLNQGKDGYTFGSGTRLTVV.

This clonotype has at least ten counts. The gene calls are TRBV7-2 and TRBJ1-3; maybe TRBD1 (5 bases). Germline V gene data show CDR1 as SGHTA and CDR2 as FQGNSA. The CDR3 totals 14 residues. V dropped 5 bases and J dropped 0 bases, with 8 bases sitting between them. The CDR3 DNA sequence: TGTGCCAGCAGCCGGGGGGGCTCTGGAAACACCATATATTTT. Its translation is CASSRGGSGNTIYF.

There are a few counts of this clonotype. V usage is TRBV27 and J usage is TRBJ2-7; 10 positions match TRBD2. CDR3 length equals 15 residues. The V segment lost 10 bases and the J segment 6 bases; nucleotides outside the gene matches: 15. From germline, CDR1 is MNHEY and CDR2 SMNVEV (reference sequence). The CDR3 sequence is CANSRLAGSLGEQYF. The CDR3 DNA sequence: TGTGCCAACTCCCGACTAGCGGGTTCGCTGGGCGAGCAGTACTTC.

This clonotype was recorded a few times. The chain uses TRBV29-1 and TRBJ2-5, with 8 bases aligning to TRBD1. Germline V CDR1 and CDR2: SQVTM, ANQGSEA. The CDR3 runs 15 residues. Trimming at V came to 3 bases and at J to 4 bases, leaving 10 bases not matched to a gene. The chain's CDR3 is CSVDTGTGRGETQYF. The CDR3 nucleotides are TGCAGCGTTGACACCGGGACAGGAAGAGGAGAGACCCAGTACTTC. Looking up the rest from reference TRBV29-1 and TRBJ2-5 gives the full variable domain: SAVISQKPSRDICQRGTSLTIQCQVDSQVTMMFWYRQQPGQSLTLIATANQGSEATYESGFVIDKFPISRPNLTFSTLTVSNMSPEDSSIYLCSVDTGTGRGETQYFGPGTRLLVL.

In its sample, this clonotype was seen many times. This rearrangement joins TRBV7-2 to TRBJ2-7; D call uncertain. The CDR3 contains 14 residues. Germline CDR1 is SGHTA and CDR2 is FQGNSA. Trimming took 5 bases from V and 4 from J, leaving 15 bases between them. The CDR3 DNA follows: TGTGCCAGCAGCCCAGATCAGAGATTGTACGAGCAGTACTTC. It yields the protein CASSPDQRLYEQYF.

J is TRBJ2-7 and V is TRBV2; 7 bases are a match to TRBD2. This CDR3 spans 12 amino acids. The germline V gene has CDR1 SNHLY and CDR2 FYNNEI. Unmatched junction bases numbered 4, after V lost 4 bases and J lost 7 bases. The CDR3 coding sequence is TGTGCCAGCAGTGGATTGCGGGGGGAGCAGTACTTC. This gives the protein CASSGLRGEQYF. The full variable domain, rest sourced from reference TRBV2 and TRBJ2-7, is EPEVTQTPSHQVTQMGQEVILRCVPISNHLYFYWYRQILGQKVEFLVSFYNNEISEKSEIFDDQFSVERPDGSNFTLKIRSTKLEDSAMYFCASSGLRGEQYFGPGTRLTVT.

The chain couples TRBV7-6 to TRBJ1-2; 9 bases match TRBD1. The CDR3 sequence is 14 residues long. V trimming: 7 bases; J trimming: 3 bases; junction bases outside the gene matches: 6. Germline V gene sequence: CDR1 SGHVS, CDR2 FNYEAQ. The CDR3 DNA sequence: TGTGCCAGCATGGGGACAGGGAGGGACTATGGCTACACCTTC. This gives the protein CASMGTGRDYGYTF.

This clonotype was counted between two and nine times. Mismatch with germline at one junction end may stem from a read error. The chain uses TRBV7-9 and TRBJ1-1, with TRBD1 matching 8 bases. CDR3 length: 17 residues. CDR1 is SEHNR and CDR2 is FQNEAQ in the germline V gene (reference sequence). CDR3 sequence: CASSDGQGGPMNTEAFF. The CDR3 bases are TGCGCCAGCAGCGACGGACAGGGAGGACCGATGAACACTGAAGCTTTCTTT.

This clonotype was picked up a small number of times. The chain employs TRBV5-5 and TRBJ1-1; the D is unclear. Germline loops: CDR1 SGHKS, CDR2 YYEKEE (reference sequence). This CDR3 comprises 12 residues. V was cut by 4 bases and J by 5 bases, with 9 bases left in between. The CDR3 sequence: CASSPVDTEAFF. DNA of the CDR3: TGTGCCAGCAGCCCAGTAGATACTGAAGCTTTCTTT.

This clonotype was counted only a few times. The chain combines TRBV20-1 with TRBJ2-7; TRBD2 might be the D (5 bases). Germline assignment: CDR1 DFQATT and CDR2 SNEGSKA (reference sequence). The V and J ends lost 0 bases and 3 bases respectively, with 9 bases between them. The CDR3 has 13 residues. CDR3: CSARDRGGYEQYF. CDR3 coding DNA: TGCAGTGCTAGAGATCGCGGAGGCTACGAGCAGTACTTC.

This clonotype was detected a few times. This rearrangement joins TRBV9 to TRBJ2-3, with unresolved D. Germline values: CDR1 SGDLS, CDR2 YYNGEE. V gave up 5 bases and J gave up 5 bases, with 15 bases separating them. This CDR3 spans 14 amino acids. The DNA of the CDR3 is TGTGCCAGCAGTGCCTGGGGTGATAGAGATACGCAGTATTTT. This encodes CASSAWGDRDTQYF.

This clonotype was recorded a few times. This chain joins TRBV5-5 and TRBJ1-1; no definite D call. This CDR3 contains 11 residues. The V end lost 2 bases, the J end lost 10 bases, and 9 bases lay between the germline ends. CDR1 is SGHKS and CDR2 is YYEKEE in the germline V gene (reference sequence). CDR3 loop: CASSFGPRAFF. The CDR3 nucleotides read TGTGCCAGCAGCTTCGGCCCTAGAGCTTTCTTT. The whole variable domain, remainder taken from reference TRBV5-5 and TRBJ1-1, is DAGVTQSPTHLIKTRGQQVTLRCSPISGHKSVSWYQQVLGQGPQFIFQYYEKEERGRGNFPDRFSARQFPNYSSELNVNALLLGDSALYLCASSFGPRAFFGQGTRLTVV.

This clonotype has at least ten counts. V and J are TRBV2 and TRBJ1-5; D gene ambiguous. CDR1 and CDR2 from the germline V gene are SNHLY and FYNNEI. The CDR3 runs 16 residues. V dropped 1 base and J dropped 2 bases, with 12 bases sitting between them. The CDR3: CASSEEGGPGNQPQHF. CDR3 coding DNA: TGTGCCAGCAGTGAAGAGGGCGGACCCGGCAATCAGCCCCAGCATTTT.

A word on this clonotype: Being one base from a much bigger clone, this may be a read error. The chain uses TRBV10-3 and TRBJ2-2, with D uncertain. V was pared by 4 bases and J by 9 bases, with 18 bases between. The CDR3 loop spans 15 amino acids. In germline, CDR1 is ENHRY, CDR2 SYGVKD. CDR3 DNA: TGTGCCATCAGTGCGACTGCGTCTTATGCCAGGGAGCTGTTTTTT. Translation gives CAISATASYARELFF.

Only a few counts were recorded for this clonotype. The CDR3 protein is CSASSGTGDYEQYF. DNA of the CDR3: TGCAGTGCTAGTTCCGGGACAGGAGACTACGAGCAGTACTTC. The chain is built from TRBV20-1 and TRBJ2-7, with TRBD1 matching over 8 bases. The germline V gene has CDR1 DFQATT and CDR2 SNEGSKA (reference sequence). The length of the CDR3 is 14 residues. The V segment lost 3 bases and the J segment 3 bases; nucleotides outside the gene matches: 7.

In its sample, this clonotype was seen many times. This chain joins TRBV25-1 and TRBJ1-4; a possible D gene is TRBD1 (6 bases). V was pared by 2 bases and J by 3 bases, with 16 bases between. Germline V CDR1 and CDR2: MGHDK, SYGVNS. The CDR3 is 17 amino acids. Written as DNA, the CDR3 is TGTGCCAGCAGTGAACTCGGGGGCCCCGGGCCTAATGAAAAACTGTTTTTT. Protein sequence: CASSELGGPGPNEKLFF. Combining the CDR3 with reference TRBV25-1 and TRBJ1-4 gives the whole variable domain EADIYQTPRYLVIGTGKKITLECSQTMGHDKMYWYQQDPGMELHLIHYSYGVNSTEKGDLSSESTVSRIRTEHFPLTLESARPSHTSQYLCASSELGGPGPNEKLFFGSGTQLSVL.

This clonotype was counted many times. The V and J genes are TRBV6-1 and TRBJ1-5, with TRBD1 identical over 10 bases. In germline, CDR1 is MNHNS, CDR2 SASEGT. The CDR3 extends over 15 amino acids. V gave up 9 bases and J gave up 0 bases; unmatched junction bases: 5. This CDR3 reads CASRGTGDSNQPQHF. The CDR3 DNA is TGTGCCAGTAGGGGGACAGGGGATAGCAATCAGCCCCAGCATTTT.

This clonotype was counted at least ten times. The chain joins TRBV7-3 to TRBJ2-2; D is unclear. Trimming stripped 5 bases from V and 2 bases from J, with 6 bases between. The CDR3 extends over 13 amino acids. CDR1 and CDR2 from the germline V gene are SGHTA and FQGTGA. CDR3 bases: TGTGCCAGCAGCGGAGAAAACACCGGGGAGCTGTTTTTT. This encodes CASSGENTGELFF.

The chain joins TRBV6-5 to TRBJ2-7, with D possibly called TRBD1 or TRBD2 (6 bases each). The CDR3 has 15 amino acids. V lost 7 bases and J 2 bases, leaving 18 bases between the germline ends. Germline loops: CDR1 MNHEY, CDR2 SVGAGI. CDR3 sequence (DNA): TGTGCCAGCACCTCGGTACGGGGGCCCACCTACGAGCAGTACTTC. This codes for CASTSVRGPTYEQYF.

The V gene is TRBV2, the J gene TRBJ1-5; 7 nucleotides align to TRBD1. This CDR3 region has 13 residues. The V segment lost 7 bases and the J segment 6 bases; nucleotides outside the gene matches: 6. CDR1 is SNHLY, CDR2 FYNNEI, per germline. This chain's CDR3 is CASTEGAGQPQHF. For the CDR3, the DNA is TGTGCCAGCACCGAGGGGGCAGGTCAGCCCCAGCATTTT.

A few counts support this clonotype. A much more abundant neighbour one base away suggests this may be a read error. The CDR3 nucleotides read TGTGCCAGCAGCTCGGGACAGGTCTCTGGAAACACCATATATTTT. This gives the protein CASSSGQVSGNTIYF. The chain employs TRBV2 and TRBJ1-3; TRBD1 matches 8 bases. This CDR3 spans 15 amino acids. Germline CDR1 and CDR2: SNHLY and FYNNEI. Trimming took 6 bases from V and 0 from J; bases not matched to a gene: 4.

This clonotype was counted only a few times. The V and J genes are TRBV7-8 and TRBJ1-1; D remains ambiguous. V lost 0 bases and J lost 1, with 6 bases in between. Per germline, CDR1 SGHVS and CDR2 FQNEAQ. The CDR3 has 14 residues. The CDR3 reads CASSLAPRNTEAFF. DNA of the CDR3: TGTGCCAGCAGCTTAGCCCCCCGGAACACTGAAGCTTTCTTT.

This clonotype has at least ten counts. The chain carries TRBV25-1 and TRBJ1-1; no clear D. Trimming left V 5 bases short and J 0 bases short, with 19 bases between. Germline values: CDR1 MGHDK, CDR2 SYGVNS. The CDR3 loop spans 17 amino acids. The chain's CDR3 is CASSQTSVGFMNTEAFF. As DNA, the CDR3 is TGTGCCAGCAGTCAGACATCGGTCGGGTTCATGAACACTGAAGCTTTCTTT.

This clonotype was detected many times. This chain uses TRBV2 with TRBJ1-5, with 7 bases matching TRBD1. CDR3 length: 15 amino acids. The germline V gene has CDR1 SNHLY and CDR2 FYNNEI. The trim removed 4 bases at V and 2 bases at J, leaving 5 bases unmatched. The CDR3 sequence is CASSAQGVGNQPQHF. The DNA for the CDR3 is TGTGCCAGCAGTGCTCAGGGGGTGGGCAATCAGCCCCAGCATTTT.

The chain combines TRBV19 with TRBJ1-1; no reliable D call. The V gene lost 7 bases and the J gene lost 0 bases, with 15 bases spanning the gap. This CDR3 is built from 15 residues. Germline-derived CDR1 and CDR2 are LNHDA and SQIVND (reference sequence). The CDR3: CASNPTTVLNTEAFF. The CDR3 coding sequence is TGTGCCAGTAATCCGACAACAGTGCTGAACACTGAAGCTTTCTTT.

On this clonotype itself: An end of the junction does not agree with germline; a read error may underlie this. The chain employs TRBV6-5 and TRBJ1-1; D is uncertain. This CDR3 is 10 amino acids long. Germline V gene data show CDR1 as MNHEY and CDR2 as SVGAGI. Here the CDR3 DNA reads TGTGCCATCAGTTACGGGGAAGCTTTCTTT. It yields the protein CAISYGEAFF.

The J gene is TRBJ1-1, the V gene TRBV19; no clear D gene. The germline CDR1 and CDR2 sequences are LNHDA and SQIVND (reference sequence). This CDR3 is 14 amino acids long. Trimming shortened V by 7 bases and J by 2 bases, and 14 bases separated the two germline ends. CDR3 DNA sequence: TGTGCCAGTAATGGCTATGGGCTAAACACTGAAGCTTTCTTT. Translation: CASNGYGLNTEAFF.

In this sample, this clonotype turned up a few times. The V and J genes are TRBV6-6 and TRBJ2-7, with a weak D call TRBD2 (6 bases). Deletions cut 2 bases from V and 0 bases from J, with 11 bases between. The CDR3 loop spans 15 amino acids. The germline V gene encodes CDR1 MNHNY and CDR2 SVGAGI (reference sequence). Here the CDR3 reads CASSYGGSTSYEQYF. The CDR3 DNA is TGTGCCAGCAGTTACGGGGGGTCTACCTCCTACGAGCAGTACTTC.

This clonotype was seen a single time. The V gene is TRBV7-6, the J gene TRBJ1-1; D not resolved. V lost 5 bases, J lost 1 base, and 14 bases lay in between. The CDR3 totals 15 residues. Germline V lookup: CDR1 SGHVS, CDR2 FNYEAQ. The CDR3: CASSLTRYPNTEAFF. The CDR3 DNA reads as TGTGCCAGCAGCCTAACTCGGTACCCGAACACTGAAGCTTTCTTT.